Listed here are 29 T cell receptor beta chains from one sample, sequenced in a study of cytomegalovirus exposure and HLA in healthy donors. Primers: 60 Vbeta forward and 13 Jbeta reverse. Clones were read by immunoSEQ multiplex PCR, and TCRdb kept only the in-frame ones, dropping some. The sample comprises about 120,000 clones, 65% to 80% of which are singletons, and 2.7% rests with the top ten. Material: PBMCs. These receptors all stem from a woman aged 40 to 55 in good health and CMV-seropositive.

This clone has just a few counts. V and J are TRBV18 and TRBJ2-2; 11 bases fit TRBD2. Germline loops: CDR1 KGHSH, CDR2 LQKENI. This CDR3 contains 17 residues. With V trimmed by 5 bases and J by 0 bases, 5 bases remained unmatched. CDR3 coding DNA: TGTGCCAGCTCAATCGGGACTAGCGGTACGAACACCGGGGAGCTGTTTTTT. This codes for CASSIGTSGTNTGELFF.

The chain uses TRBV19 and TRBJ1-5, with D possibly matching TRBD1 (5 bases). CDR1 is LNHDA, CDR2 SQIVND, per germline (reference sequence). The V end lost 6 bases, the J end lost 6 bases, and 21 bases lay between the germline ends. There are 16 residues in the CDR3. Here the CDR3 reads CASRPQLAGRGQPQHF. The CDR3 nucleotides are TGTGCCAGTAGACCTCAGCTTGCAGGGCGGGGTCAGCCCCAGCATTTT.

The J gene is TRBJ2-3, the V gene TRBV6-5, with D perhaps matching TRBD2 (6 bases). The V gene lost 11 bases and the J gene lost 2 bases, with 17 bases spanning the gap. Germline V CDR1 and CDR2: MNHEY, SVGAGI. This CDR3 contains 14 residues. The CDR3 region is CASWEERTTDTQYF. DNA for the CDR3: TGTGCCTCCTGGGAGGAGAGAACCACAGATACGCAGTATTTT.

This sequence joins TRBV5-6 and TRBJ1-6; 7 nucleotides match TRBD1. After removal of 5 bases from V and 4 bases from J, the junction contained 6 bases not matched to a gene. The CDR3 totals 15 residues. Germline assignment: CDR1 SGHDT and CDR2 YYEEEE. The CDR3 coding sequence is TGTGCCAGCAGAGCTCCGGGACAGTATAATTCACCCCTCCACTTT. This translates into CASRAPGQYNSPLHF.

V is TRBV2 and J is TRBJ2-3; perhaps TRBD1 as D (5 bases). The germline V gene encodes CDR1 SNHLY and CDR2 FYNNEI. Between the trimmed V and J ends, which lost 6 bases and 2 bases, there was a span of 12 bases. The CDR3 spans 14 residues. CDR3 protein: CASSSRQITDTQYF. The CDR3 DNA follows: TGTGCCAGCAGCTCTCGACAGATCACAGATACGCAGTATTTT.

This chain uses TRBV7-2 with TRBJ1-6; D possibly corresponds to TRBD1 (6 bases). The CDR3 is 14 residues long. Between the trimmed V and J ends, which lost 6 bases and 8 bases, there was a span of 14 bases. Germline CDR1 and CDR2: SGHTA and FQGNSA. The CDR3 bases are TGTGCCAGCAGTCCCCTCAGGGGTGATTCACCCCTCCACTTT. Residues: CASSPLRGDSPLHF.

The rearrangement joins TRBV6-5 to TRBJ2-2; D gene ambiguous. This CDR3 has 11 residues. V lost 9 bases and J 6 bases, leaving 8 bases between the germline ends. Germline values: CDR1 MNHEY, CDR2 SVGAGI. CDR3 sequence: CASESAGELFF. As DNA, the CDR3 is TGTGCCAGTGAGAGTGCCGGGGAGCTGTTTTTT.

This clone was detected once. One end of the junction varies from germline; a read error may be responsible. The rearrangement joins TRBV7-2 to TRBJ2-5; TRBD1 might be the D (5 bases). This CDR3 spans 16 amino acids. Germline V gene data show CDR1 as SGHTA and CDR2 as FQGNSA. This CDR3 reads CASSLGSGAIVESQYF. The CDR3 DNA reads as TGTGCCAGCAGCTTAGGTAGTGGGGCGATAGTAGAGTCCCAGTACTTC.

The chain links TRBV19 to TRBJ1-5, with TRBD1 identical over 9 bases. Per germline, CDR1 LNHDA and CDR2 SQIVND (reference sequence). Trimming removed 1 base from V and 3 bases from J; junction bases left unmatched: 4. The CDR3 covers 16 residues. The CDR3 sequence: CASSIVRDRVNQPQHF. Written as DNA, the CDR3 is TGTGCCAGTAGTATAGTTCGGGACAGGGTCAATCAGCCCCAGCATTTT.

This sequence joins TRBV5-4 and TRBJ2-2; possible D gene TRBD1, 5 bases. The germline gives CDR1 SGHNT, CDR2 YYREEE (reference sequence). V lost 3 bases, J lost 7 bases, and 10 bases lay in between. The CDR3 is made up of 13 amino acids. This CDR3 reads CASSWWGGGELFF. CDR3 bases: TGTGCCAGCAGCTGGTGGGGCGGCGGGGAGCTGTTTTTT.

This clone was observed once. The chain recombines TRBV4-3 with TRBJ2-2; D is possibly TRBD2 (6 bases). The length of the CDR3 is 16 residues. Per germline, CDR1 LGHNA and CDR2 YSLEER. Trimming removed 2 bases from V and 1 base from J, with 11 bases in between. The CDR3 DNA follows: TGCGCCAGCAGCCAATGGGCGGGATTGAACACCGGGGAGCTGTTTTTT. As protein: CASSQWAGLNTGELFF.

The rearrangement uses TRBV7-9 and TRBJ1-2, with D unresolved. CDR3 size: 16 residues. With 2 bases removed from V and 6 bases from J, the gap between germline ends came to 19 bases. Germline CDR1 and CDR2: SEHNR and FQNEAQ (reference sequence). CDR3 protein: CASSLTFSRYINGYTF. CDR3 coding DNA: TGTGCCAGCAGCTTAACCTTTAGCCGGTACATCAATGGCTACACCTTC. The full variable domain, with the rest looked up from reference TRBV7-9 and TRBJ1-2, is DTGVSQNPRHKITKRGQNVTFRCDPISEHNRLYWYRQTLGQGPEFLTYFQNEAQLEKSRLLSDRFSAERPKGSFSTLEIQRTEQGDSAMYLCASSLTFSRYINGYTFGSGTRLTVV.

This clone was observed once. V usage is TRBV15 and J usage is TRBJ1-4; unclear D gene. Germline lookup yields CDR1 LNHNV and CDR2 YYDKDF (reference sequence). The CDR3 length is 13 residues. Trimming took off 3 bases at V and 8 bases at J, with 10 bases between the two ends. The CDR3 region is CATSSVELEKLFF. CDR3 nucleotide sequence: TGTGCCACCAGCAGCGTCGAGTTAGAAAAACTGTTTTTT.

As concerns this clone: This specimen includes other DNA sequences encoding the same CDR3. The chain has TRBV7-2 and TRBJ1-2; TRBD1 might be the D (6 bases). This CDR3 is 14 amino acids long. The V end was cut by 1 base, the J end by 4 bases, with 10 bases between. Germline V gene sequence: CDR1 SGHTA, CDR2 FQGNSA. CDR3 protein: CASSLDREGYGYTF. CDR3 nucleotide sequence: TGTGCCAGCAGCTTAGACAGGGAAGGCTATGGCTACACCTTC.

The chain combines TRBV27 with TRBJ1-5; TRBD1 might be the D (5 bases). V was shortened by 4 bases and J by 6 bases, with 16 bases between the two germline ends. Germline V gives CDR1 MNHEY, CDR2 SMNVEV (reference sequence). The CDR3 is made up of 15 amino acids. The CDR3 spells CASSSRGVWVQPQHF. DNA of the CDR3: TGTGCCAGCAGTTCCCGGGGGGTATGGGTTCAGCCCCAGCATTTT.

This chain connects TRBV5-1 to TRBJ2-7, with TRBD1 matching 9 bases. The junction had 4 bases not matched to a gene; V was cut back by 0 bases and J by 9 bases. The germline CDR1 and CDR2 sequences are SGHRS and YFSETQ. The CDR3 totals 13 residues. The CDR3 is CASSLDMDRGQYF. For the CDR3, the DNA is TGCGCCAGCAGCTTGGACATGGACAGGGGGCAGTACTTC.

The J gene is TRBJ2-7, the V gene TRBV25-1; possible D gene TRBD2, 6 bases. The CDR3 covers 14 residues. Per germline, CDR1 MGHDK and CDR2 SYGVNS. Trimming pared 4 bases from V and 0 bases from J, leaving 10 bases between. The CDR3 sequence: CASSAPGGSYEQYF. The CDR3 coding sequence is TGTGCCAGCAGTGCCCCCGGGGGCTCCTACGAGCAGTACTTC.

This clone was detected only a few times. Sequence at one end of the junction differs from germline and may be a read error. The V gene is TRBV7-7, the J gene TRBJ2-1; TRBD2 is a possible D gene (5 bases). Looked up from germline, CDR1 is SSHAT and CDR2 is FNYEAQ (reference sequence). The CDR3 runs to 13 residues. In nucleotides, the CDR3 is TGTGCTAGCAGTCAGTATCGGGGTGGTGAGCAGTTCTTC. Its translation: CASSQYRGGEQFF.

DNA for the CDR3: TGCGCCAGCAGCTTGGAGGGGGAATTGAGTTCACCCCTCCACTTT. Residues: CASSLEGELSSPLHF. V gene TRBV5-1 combines with J gene TRBJ1-6; D may be TRBD1 (6 bases). The germline gives CDR1 SGHRS, CDR2 YFSETQ. The CDR3 loop spans 15 amino acids. The V and J ends lost 0 bases and 9 bases respectively, with 13 bases between them.

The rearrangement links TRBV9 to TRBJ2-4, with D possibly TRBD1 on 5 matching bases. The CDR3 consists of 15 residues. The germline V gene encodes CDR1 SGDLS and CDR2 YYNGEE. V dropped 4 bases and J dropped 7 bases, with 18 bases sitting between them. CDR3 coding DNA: TGTGCCAGCAGCCGTAGATTAGGGGATCGGAACATTCAGTACTTC. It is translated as CASSRRLGDRNIQYF.

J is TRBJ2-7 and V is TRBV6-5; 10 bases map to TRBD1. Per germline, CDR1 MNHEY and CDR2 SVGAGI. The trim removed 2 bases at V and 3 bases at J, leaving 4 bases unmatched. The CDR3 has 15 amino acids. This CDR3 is CASSYRDRGGYEQYF. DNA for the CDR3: TGTGCCAGCAGTTACCGGGACAGGGGAGGCTACGAGCAGTACTTC.

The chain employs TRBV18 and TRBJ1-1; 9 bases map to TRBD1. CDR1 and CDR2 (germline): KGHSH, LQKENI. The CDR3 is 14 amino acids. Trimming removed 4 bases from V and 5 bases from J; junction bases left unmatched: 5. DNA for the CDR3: TGTGCCAGCTCACGCGGGACAGGGCCAACTGAAGCTTTCTTT. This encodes CASSRGTGPTEAFF.

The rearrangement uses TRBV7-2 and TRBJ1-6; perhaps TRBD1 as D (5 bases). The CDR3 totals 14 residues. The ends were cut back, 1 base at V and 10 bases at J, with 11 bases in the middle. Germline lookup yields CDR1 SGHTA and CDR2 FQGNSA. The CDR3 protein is CASSLEGFSSPLHF. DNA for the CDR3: TGTGCCAGCAGCTTAGAGGGGTTTTCCTCACCCCTCCACTTT.

In DNA, the CDR3 is TGCGCCAGCAGCTTGGACAGGCTGACCGGGGAGCTGTTTTTT. This sequence encodes CASSLDRLTGELFF. The V call is TRBV5-1, the J call TRBJ2-2; D perhaps matches TRBD1 (5 bases). Germline V gene data show CDR1 as SGHRS and CDR2 as YFSETQ. The CDR3 is made up of 14 amino acids. The V and J ends lost 0 bases and 5 bases respectively, with 8 bases between them.

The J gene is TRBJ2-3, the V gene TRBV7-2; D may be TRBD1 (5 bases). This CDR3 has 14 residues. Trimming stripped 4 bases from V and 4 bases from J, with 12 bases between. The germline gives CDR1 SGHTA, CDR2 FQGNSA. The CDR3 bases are TGTGCCAGCAGCTCCCGAGTGGGGCCAGATACGCAGTATTTT. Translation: CASSSRVGPDTQYF. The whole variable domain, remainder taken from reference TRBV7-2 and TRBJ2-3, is GAGVSQSPSNKVTEKGKDVELRCDPISGHTALYWYRQSLGQGLEFLIYFQGNSAPDKSGLPSDRFSAERTGGSVSTLTIQRTQQEDSAVYLCASSSRVGPDTQYFGPGTRLTVL.

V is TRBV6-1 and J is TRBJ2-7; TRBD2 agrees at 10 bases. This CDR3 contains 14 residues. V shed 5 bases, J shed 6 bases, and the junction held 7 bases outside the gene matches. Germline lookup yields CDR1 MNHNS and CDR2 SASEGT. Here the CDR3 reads CASSFSGRESEQYF. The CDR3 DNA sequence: TGTGCCAGCAGTTTCAGCGGGAGGGAAAGCGAGCAGTACTTC.

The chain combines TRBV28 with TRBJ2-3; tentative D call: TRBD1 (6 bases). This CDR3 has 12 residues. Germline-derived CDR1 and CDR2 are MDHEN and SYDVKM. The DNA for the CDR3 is TGTGCGTGGCAGGGGCGGACAGATACGCAGTATTTT. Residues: CAWQGRTDTQYF.

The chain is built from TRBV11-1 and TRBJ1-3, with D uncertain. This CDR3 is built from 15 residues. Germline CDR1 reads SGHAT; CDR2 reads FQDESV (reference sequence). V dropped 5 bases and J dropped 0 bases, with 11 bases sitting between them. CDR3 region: CASSPGLTSGNTIYF. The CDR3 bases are TGTGCCAGCAGCCCCGGTCTCACCTCTGGAAACACCATATATTTT.

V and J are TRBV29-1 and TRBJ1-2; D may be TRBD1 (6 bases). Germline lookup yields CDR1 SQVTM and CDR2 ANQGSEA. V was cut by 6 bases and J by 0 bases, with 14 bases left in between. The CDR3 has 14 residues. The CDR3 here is CSVGTSPSNYGYTF. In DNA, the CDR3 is TGCAGCGTGGGGACATCACCGTCTAACTATGGCTACACCTTC.